The 29 T cell receptor beta chains below all came from one sample that was sequenced in a study of beta chain features in type 1 diabetes (dated by TCRdb to about 2018). The study at large found these results: In all four CD4+ subsets, TCRB CDR3 length was moderately but significantly shorter in type 1 diabetes patients.

The library was produced with the immunoSEQ multiplex PCR assay. The entire isolated RNA was reverse transcribed using the High Capacity cDNA Reverse Transcription Kit, and thus expressed TCRB transcripts were sequenced. This immuneACCESS table, as held by TCRdb, lists in-frame sequences with V and J called but not all clones. Of the missing ones, under half trace to an unresolved V gene in checked studies; the others have no known cause. The sample data list roughly 260,000 clones, and approximately 10% of these were observed just once. The ten largest clones add up to around 0.017% of the sample. Antigens of these TCRs are unknown. The sample taken for sequencing was naive CD4+ T cells from blood. Read against the paper, the sample's cell subset or site label means: true naive CD4+ T cells. The receptors shown here come from a man in his thirties or forties with type 1 diabetes.

This chain connects TRBV7-9 to TRBJ2-5; 8 bases align to TRBD2. J lost 9 bases, V lost 1 base, and 10 bases had no gene match. The CDR3 is 15 amino acids. CDR1 and CDR2 (germline): SEHNR, FQNEAQ (reference sequence). The CDR3 here is CASSLGTSGNQAQYF. The DNA for the CDR3 is TGTGCCAGCAGCTTAGGCACTAGCGGAAATCAGGCCCAGTACTTC.

The gene calls are TRBV7-9 and TRBJ2-7, with D possibly matching TRBD2 (5 bases). This CDR3 region has 12 residues. Trimming took 3 bases from V and 6 from J, leaving 9 bases between them. Germline V gene sequence: CDR1 SEHNR, CDR2 FQNEAQ (reference sequence). CDR3 protein: CASSLWELEQYF. The CDR3 DNA follows: TGTGCCAGCAGCTTGTGGGAGCTCGAGCAGTACTTC.

The chain recombines TRBV6-1 with TRBJ1-1; D uncertain. V was shortened by 6 bases and J by 4 bases, with 3 bases between the two germline ends. Germline CDR1 MNHNS, CDR2 SASEGT. The CDR3 sequence is 10 residues long. CDR3 DNA: TGTGCCAGCAGGGCCACTGAAGCTTTCTTT. Its translation is CASRATEAFF.

The V call is TRBV5-1, the J call TRBJ2-1, with TRBD1 as a possible D gene (5 bases). Trimming removed 4 bases from V and 4 bases from J, with 9 bases in between. The germline gives CDR1 SGHRS, CDR2 YFSETQ. The CDR3 has 13 amino acids. The CDR3: CASSQGGYNEQFF. The CDR3 DNA reads as TGCGCCAGCAGCCAGGGTGGATACAATGAGCAGTTCTTC.

J is TRBJ2-6 and V is TRBV6-1; TRBD1 matches 8 bases. The CDR3 loop spans 15 amino acids. J lost 1 base, V lost 7 bases, and 3 bases had no gene match. Germline V gene data show CDR1 as MNHNS and CDR2 as SASEGT. CDR3 residues: CASTDRDSGANVLTF. In nucleotides, the CDR3 is TGTGCCAGCACGGACAGGGATTCTGGGGCCAACGTCCTGACTTTC.

The table lists this clone with a few counts. The CDR3 loop is CASRAESNQPQHF. CDR3 DNA: TGTGCCAGCAGAGCGGAGAGCAATCAGCCCCAGCATTTT. The J gene is TRBJ1-5, the V gene TRBV2; D call uncertain. Germline-derived CDR1 and CDR2 are SNHLY and FYNNEI. The length of the CDR3 is 13 residues. Trimming cost V 6 bases and J 1 base, with 7 bases left between them.

This clone was recorded a few times. The chain employs TRBV19 and TRBJ1-6, with a tentative D call TRBD1 (5 bases). V was shortened by 0 bases and J by 7 bases, with 7 bases between the two germline ends. The CDR3 is 14 residues long. Germline V lookup: CDR1 LNHDA, CDR2 SQIVND (reference sequence). The CDR3 sequence is CASSIEDKNSPLHF. CDR3 nucleotide sequence: TGTGCCAGTAGTATAGAGGACAAGAATTCACCCCTCCACTTT.

This rearrangement joins TRBV14 to TRBJ1-1; 11 positions agree with TRBD1. Germline values: CDR1 SGHDN, CDR2 FVKESK. With V trimmed by 1 base and J by 3 bases, 10 bases remained unmatched. The CDR3 loop spans 18 amino acids. The CDR3 spells CASSQVSWTGGLDTEAFF. CDR3 nucleotides: TGTGCCAGCAGCCAAGTGTCATGGACAGGGGGCTTGGACACTGAAGCTTTCTTT.

The chain employs TRBV6-5 and TRBJ2-5; a weak D match, TRBD1 (6 bases). Trimming removed 2 bases at V and 5 bases at J, with 15 bases between. The CDR3 extends over 15 amino acids. CDR1 and CDR2 from the germline V gene are MNHEY and SVGAGI. For the CDR3, the DNA is TGTGCCAGCAGTTACGGCAGGGGAAAGGGTGAGACCCAGTACTTC. Translation: CASSYGRGKGETQYF.

The gene calls are TRBV7-9 and TRBJ2-7; 7 nucleotides align to TRBD2. Germline V gene sequence: CDR1 SEHNR, CDR2 FQNEAQ (reference sequence). This CDR3 spans 16 amino acids. With V trimmed by 5 bases and J by 0 bases, 10 bases remained unmatched. Here the CDR3 reads CASSPNSGASSYEQYF. CDR3 in DNA: TGTGCCAGCAGCCCAAACAGCGGGGCGAGCTCCTACGAGCAGTACTTC.

CDR3 loop: CAWSQIGTVNTEAFF. The CDR3 DNA is TGTGCCTGGAGCCAGATTGGGACAGTTAACACTGAAGCTTTCTTT. This chain uses TRBV30 with TRBJ1-1, with TRBD1 identical over 7 bases. This CDR3 has 15 amino acids. Germline loops: CDR1 GTSNPN, CDR2 SVGIG (reference sequence). V lost 3 bases and J lost 2; bases outside the gene matches: 9.

There are a few counts of this clone. The V and J genes are TRBV27 and TRBJ1-1; TRBD1 matches at 7 bases. V gave up 5 bases and J gave up 10 bases; unmatched junction bases: 10. This CDR3 is built from 13 residues. Germline values: CDR1 MNHEY, CDR2 SMNVEV (reference sequence). The CDR3 loop is CASSPHNRGAAFF. CDR3 coding DNA: TGTGCCAGCAGTCCCCATAACAGGGGAGCAGCTTTCTTT.

The chain has TRBV5-4 and TRBJ2-3; 11 bases agree with TRBD2. CDR1 SGHNT and CDR2 YYREEE come from the germline V gene (reference sequence). The CDR3 has 15 residues. V dropped 2 bases and J dropped 5; count of bases not matched to a gene: 4. The CDR3 nucleotides are TGTGCCAGCAGCTTTACTAGCGGGGGCGGAGATACGCAGTATTTT. It codes for CASSFTSGGGDTQYF.

There are a few counts of this clone. Other DNA sequences in this sample translate to the same CDR3. J is TRBJ2-7 and V is TRBV18; 8 positions match TRBD2. The CDR3 is 13 residues long. The germline CDR1 and CDR2 sequences are KGHSH and LQKENI. With 3 bases clipped from V and 3 bases from J, the junction kept 1 base outside the gene matches. For the CDR3, the DNA is TGTGCCAGCTCACCTCGGGAGGGCTACGAGCAGTACTTC. Its protein is CASSPREGYEQYF.

There are a few counts of this clone. V is TRBV2 and J is TRBJ1-4; D gene uncertain. Germline V gene lookup returns CDR1 SNHLY and CDR2 FYNNEI. The CDR3 length is 12 residues. Trimming cost V 8 bases and J 4 bases, with 8 bases left between them. As DNA, the CDR3 is TGTGCCAGCGAACTGAATAATGAAAAACTGTTTTTT. Protein product: CASELNNEKLFF.

This clone was seen a handful of times. V and J are TRBV9 and TRBJ2-7, with a tentative D call TRBD2 (6 bases). Germline V gives CDR1 SGDLS, CDR2 YYNGEE. The CDR3 consists of 15 residues. Trimming took off 0 bases at V and 1 base at J, with 11 bases between the two ends. The CDR3: CASSVGRDSSYEQYF. The CDR3, as DNA: TGTGCCAGCAGCGTAGGAAGGGACTCTTCCTACGAGCAGTACTTC.

This clone was found a few times. This chain joins TRBV7-2 and TRBJ1-2; 7 bases line up with TRBD1. V trimming: 1 base; J trimming: 5 bases; junction bases outside the gene matches: 7. The CDR3 runs 15 residues. Germline V CDR1 and CDR2: SGHTA, FQGNSA. Written as DNA, the CDR3 is TGTGCCAGCAGCTTAGAGGGGCTCAGGGGGTATGGCTACACCTTC. Amino acid sequence: CASSLEGLRGYGYTF. Supplemented by reference TRBV7-2 and TRBJ1-2, the full variable domain reads GAGVSQSPSNKVTEKGKDVELRCDPISGHTALYWYRQSLGQGLEFLIYFQGNSAPDKSGLPSDRFSAERTGGSVSTLTIQRTQQEDSAVYLCASSLEGLRGYGYTFGSGTRLTVV.

V is TRBV18 and J is TRBJ2-7; D uncertain. This CDR3 contains 16 residues. Trimming took off 0 bases at V and 3 bases at J, with 15 bases between the two ends. Germline CDR1 is KGHSH and CDR2 is LQKENI. For the CDR3, the DNA is TGTGCCAGCTCACCACCGGCGGCCACCAGCTTCTACGAGCAGTACTTC. It codes for CASSPPAATSFYEQYF.

This clone was seen a handful of times. The chain links TRBV29-1 to TRBJ2-3; tentatively, D is TRBD2 (5 bases). The CDR3 loop spans 12 amino acids. Germline CDR1 and CDR2: SQVTM and ANQGSEA. V was clipped by 4 bases and J by 2 bases, with 7 bases between them. This CDR3 is CSVVRVTDTQYF. The CDR3, as DNA: TGCAGCGTTGTGAGGGTCACAGATACGCAGTATTTT.

CDR3 sequence (DNA): TGTGCCAGCGGGTTAACAGGGGGACGCGAGACCCAGTACTTC. This encodes CASGLTGGRETQYF. V gene TRBV28 combines with J gene TRBJ2-5; 8 bases fit TRBD1. The V and J ends lost 8 bases and 5 bases, in that order; junction bases with no gene match: 10. Germline CDR1 MDHEN, CDR2 SYDVKM. The CDR3 loop spans 14 amino acids.

The chain links TRBV15 to TRBJ1-4; D is unclear. Germline CDR1 is LNHNV and CDR2 is YYDKDF (reference sequence). V lost 0 bases to trimming and J lost 7 bases, with 3 bases between them. The CDR3 length is 12 residues. CDR3 protein: CATSRDIEKLFF. As DNA, the CDR3 is TGTGCCACCAGCAGAGACATTGAAAAACTGTTTTTT.

CDR3 nucleotides: TGTGCCAGCTCAGTTACTAGCGGGTCCTACAATGAGCAGTTCTTC. As protein: CASSVTSGSYNEQFF. The V and J genes are TRBV18 and TRBJ2-1, with TRBD2 identical over 9 bases. The CDR3 runs 15 residues. Looked up from germline, CDR1 is KGHSH and CDR2 is LQKENI. The V and J ends lost 5 bases and 1 base, in that order; junction bases with no gene match: 3.

V is TRBV19 and J is TRBJ2-5, with 8 bases identical to TRBD1. The germline gives CDR1 LNHDA, CDR2 SQIVND (reference sequence). The ends lost 4 bases at V and 5 bases at J; junction bases unmatched: 3. The CDR3 extends over 13 amino acids. Here the CDR3 DNA reads TGTGCCAGTAGTACAGGGGGCCCTGAGACCCAGTACTTC. Its protein is CASSTGGPETQYF.

J is TRBJ2-4 and V is TRBV6-6; 8 bases align to TRBD1. The trim removed 0 bases at V and 7 bases at J, leaving 2 bases unmatched. This CDR3 region has 14 residues. The germline gives CDR1 MNHNY, CDR2 SVGAGI (reference sequence). Here the CDR3 DNA reads TGTGCCAGCAGTTACTCCACAGGGGGGAACATTCAGTACTTC. Protein product: CASSYSTGGNIQYF.

This clone was found a few times. The chain employs TRBV7-2 and TRBJ2-5; tentative D call: TRBD2 (6 bases). The CDR3 spans 16 residues. The ends were cut back, 1 base at V and 1 base at J, with 13 bases in the middle. Germline lookup yields CDR1 SGHTA and CDR2 FQGNSA. The CDR3 bases are TGTGCCAGCAGCTTAGGCGTAGGGGAGGCCCAAGAGACCCAGTACTTC. Its translation is CASSLGVGEAQETQYF.

The chain combines TRBV4-1 with TRBJ1-5; a weak D match, TRBD1 (6 bases). Germline V CDR1 and CDR2: MGHRA, YSYEKL. Trimming took 8 bases from V and 3 from J, leaving 20 bases between them. CDR3 length: 16 residues. For the CDR3, the DNA is TGCGCCAGCCCCCTTACCCGGCAGGGGTCCAATCAGCCCCAGCATTTT. Its protein is CASPLTRQGSNQPQHF.

The J gene is TRBJ2-1, the V gene TRBV27; possibly TRBD1 for D (5 bases). Germline CDR1 reads MNHEY; CDR2 reads SMNVEV (reference sequence). V was cut by 2 bases and J by 2 bases, with 10 bases left in between. The CDR3 runs to 15 residues. The CDR3 sequence is CASSLRQGTYNEQFF. For the CDR3, the DNA is TGTGCCAGCAGTTTAAGGCAGGGCACCTACAATGAGCAGTTCTTC.

This clone was found a few times. The V gene is TRBV11-2, the J gene TRBJ2-3; 7 nucleotides agree with TRBD1. V dropped 5 bases and J dropped 1; count of bases not matched to a gene: 9. The CDR3 loop spans 16 amino acids. Germline V CDR1 and CDR2: SGHAT, FQNNGV. The CDR3 spells CASSLMHRGGTDTQYF. CDR3 in DNA: TGTGCCAGCAGCCTCATGCACAGGGGAGGCACAGATACGCAGTATTTT.

The V and J genes are TRBV18 and TRBJ2-3; the D is unclear. V was cut by 4 bases and J by 1 base, with 6 bases left in between. The CDR3 is 13 residues long. The germline V gene has CDR1 KGHSH and CDR2 LQKENI. The CDR3 protein is CASSLPGTDTQYF. CDR3 bases: TGTGCCAGCTCACTACCCGGCACAGATACGCAGTATTTT.